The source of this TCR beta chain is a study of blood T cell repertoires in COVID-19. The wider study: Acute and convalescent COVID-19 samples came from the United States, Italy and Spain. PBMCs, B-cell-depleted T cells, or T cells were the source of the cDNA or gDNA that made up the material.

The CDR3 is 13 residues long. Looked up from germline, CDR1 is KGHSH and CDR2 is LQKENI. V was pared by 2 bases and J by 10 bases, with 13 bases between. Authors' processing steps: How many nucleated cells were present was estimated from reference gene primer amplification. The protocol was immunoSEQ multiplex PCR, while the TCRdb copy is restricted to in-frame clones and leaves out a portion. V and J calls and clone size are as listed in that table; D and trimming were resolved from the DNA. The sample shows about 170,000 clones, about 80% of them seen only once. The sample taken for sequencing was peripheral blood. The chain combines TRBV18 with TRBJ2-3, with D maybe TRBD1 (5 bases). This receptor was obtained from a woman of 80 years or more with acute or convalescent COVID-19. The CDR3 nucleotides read TGTGCCAGCTCACCATATGACAGTTCAGCGCAGTATTTT. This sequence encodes CASSPYDSSAQYF.